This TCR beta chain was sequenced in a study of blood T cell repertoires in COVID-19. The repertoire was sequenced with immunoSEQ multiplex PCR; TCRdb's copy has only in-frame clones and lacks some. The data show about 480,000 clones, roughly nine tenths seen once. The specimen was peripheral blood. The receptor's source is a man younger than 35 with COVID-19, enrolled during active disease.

DNA of the CDR3: TGTGCCAGCACCATAGGACAGGGGCAAGAGACCCAGTACTTC. Amino acids: CASTIGQGQETQYF. This chain links TRBV5-4 with TRBJ2-5; 9 bases match TRBD1. This CDR3 is built from 14 residues. The V and J ends lost 6 bases and 2 bases, in that order; junction bases with no gene match: 5. CDR1 and CDR2 from the germline V gene are SGHNT and YYREEE (reference sequence).